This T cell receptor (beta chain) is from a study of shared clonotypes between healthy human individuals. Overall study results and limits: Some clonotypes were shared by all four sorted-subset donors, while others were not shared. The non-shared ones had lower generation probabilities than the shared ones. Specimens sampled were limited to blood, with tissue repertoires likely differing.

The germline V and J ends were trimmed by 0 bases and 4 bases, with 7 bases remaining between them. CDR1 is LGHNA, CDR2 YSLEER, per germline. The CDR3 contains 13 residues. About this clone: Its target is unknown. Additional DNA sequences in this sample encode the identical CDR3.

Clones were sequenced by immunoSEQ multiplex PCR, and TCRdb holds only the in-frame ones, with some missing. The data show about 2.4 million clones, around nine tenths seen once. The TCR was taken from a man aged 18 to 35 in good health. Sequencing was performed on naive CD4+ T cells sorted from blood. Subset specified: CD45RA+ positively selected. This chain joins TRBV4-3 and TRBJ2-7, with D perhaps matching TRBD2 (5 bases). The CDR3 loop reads CASSQDGGYEQYF. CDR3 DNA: TGCGCCAGCAGCCAAGATGGAGGATACGAGCAGTACTTC.